Each of the 11 T cell receptor beta chains below was sequenced from the same sample in a study of memory CD4+ T cells and cytomegalovirus serostatus. The sort gate was single viable CD3+CD4+CD8-CD45RO+ cells for memory CD4+ T cells. Libraries were prepared by immunoSEQ multiplex PCR; TCRdb keeps only in-frame clonotypes and omits some of them. The sample includes about 25,000 clones, over 70% seen only once; the top ten take over 0.6%. The sample comprised memory CD4+ T cells from blood. All receptors come from an adult in good health and CMV-seronegative.

This chain uses TRBV29-1 with TRBJ2-7, with D perhaps TRBD1 (6 bases). Germline values: CDR1 SQVTM, CDR2 ANQGSEA. The CDR3 runs to 13 residues. The V end was cut by 4 bases, the J end by 2 bases, with 12 bases between. In DNA, the CDR3 is TGCAGCGTTGTAGGGGGACAACCCTACGAGCAGTACTTC. Protein: CSVVGGQPYEQYF.

The chain employs TRBV6-5 and TRBJ2-3; 7 bases agree with TRBD2. J was trimmed by 0 bases and V by 2 bases; bases with no gene match: 2. The CDR3 covers 15 residues. Germline assignment: CDR1 MNHEY and CDR2 SVGAGI. CDR3 in amino acids: CASSYSGVSTDTQYF. The CDR3 coding sequence is TGTGCCAGCAGTTACAGCGGGGTCAGCACAGATACGCAGTATTTT.

The table lists this clone with a few counts. V is TRBV6-1 and J is TRBJ1-3, with no clear D. This CDR3 spans 14 amino acids. Trimming removed 7 bases at V and 2 bases at J, with 12 bases between. Germline CDR1 MNHNS, CDR2 SASEGT. The CDR3 bases are TGTGCCAGCATAGTCCGGCAGGCTGGAAACACCATATATTTT. Amino acid sequence: CASIVRQAGNTIYF.

This clone was picked up a small number of times. The J gene is TRBJ1-2, the V gene TRBV10-3, with D uncertain. The germline CDR1 and CDR2 sequences are ENHRY and SYGVKD. V was pared by 7 bases and J by 2 bases, with 17 bases between. This CDR3 contains 15 residues. The DNA for the CDR3 is TGTGCCATCAACCCCGCGTCAGCCAGAAACTATGGCTACACCTTC. It is translated as CAINPASARNYGYTF.

The rearrangement joins TRBV7-2 to TRBJ1-6; TRBD1 is a possible D gene (5 bases). The germline gives CDR1 SGHTA, CDR2 FQGNSA. The V end was cut by 3 bases, the J end by 6 bases, with 12 bases between. The CDR3 totals 15 residues. The DNA for the CDR3 is TGTGCCAGCAGCTTGGTGGGACCGCCTAATTCACCCCTCCACTTT. This codes for CASSLVGPPNSPLHF.

The chain couples TRBV14 to TRBJ2-2; possible D gene TRBD2, 5 bases. Germline CDR1 reads SGHDN; CDR2 reads FVKESK. The CDR3 runs to 14 residues. With 2 bases removed from V and 6 bases from J, the gap between germline ends came to 10 bases. The CDR3 bases are TGTGCCAGCAGCCAACTAACTAGATCCGGGGAGCTGTTTTTT. Translated, it gives CASSQLTRSGELFF.

This chain joins TRBV28 and TRBJ2-1, with 8 positions matching TRBD1. The CDR3 covers 17 residues. Per the germline V gene, CDR1 is MDHEN and CDR2 is SYDVKM. Trimming at V came to 5 bases and at J to 3 bases, leaving 12 bases not matched to a gene. CDR3: CASSSRYGQGIYNEQFF. The CDR3 nucleotides are TGTGCCAGCAGTAGCCGATACGGACAGGGAATCTACAATGAGCAGTTCTTC.

The rearrangement joins TRBV2 to TRBJ1-2; tentative D call: TRBD1 (5 bases). Between the trimmed V and J ends, which lost 4 bases and 0 bases, there was a span of 18 bases. The CDR3 consists of 17 residues. CDR1 is SNHLY, CDR2 FYNNEI, per germline. Written as DNA, the CDR3 is TGTGCCAGCAGTGCTCCGGGACGGATTTCAGCTAACTATGGCTACACCTTC. As protein: CASSAPGRISANYGYTF.

The chain joins TRBV11-3 to TRBJ2-7, with 10 bases aligning to TRBD2. In germline, CDR1 is SGHNT, CDR2 YENEEA. The CDR3 runs 14 residues. V lost 6 bases to trimming and J lost 8 bases; unmatched junction nucleotides: 10. This chain's CDR3 is CASRLTSGDPKQYF. CDR3 DNA: TGTGCCAGCAGACTAACTAGCGGGGACCCTAAGCAGTACTTC.

Points on this clone: The same CDR3 arises from other DNA sequences in this sample as well. This rearrangement joins TRBV5-4 to TRBJ2-3; D is uncertain. CDR1 and CDR2 from the germline V gene are SGHNT and YYREEE (reference sequence). The CDR3 runs to 12 residues. Trimming removed 4 bases at V and 0 bases at J, with 3 bases between. The CDR3 loop is CASSPSTDTQYF. Written as DNA, the CDR3 is TGTGCCAGCAGCCCTAGCACAGATACGCAGTATTTT.

The chain joins TRBV30 to TRBJ2-5; 8 bases align to TRBD2. The V gene end was trimmed by 2 bases and the J gene end by 5 bases; junction bases not matched to a gene: 13. CDR3 length: 16 residues. The germline gives CDR1 GTSNPN, CDR2 SVGIG (reference sequence). Written as DNA, the CDR3 is TGTGCCTGGAGTCCCCCGGGGAGCGGGGGAGGTGAGACCCAGTACTTC. Protein: CAWSPPGSGGGETQYF.